The subject of this entry is one T cell receptor (beta chain). Its antigen is still unknown. This record comes from a study of identical twins. In TCRdb, the 5' RACE reads were re-called with MiXCR into one record per CDR3 protein. This table holds some 690,000 distinct CDR3 sequences, 21% found once. The V gene end was trimmed by 5 bases and the J gene end by 3 bases; junction bases not matched to a gene: 5. There are 15 residues in the CDR3. CDR1 is SGHNT and CDR2 is YENEEA in the germline V gene. Broader study findings: One should note that invariant MAIT and iNKT cells could partly confound zero-insertion analyses. Models predicted less out-of-frame TCR alpha sharing in monozygotic twins than was found. In cord blood, abundant beta clonotypes had fewer insertions; memory showed no trend.

The same data also went into a second study, on T cells expressing NK-cell markers. That work states: HCMV specificity of the expanded NKG2C+ T cell clones was not established.

The TCR originated in a young woman in good health. The V gene is TRBV11-3, the J gene TRBJ2-2; TRBD1 matches at 8 bases. Sequenced material: PBMCs. The CDR3 DNA sequence: TGTGCCAGCAGCGACAGGGGCGGGTACACCGGGGAGCTGTTTTTT. The encoded protein is CASSDRGGYTGELFF.